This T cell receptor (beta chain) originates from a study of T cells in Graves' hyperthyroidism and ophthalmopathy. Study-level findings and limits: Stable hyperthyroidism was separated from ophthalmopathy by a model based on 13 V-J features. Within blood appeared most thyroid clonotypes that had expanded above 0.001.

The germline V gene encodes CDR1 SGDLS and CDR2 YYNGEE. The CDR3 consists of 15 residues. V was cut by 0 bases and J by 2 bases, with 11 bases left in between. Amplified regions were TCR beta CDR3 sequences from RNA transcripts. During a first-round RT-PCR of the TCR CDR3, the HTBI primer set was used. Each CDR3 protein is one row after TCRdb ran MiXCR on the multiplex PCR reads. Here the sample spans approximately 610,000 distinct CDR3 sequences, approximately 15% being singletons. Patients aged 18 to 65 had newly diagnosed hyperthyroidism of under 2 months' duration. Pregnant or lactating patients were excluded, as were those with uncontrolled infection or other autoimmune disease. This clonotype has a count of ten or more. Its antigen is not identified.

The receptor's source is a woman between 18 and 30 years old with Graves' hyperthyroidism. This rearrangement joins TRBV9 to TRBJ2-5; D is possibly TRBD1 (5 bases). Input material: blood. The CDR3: CASSVAGRAQETQYF. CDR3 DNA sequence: TGTGCCAGCAGCGTAGCGGGCAGGGCACAAGAGACCCAGTACTTC.